Listed here is a single T cell receptor (beta chain). Its antigen is unidentified. The sample is drawn from a study of shared clonotypes between healthy human individuals. Study observations and caveats: A generally larger estimated richness was seen in naive subsets than in memory subsets. When naive CD4 clonotypes were compared across a few donors, approximately 5% were shared.

TCRdb's copy holds only in-frame clones and misses some; the assay was immunoSEQ multiplex PCR. The table has about 800,000 clones, approximately 97% seen once. With V trimmed by 6 bases and J by 2 bases, 4 bases remained unmatched. There are 16 residues in the CDR3. Germline assignment: CDR1 MNHNY and CDR2 SVGAGI (reference sequence). CD45RO-negative CD8 cells positively selected for CCR7 made up the naive population, which excluded terminally differentiated effector memory CD45RA+ cells. The chain is built from TRBV6-6 and TRBJ2-3, with 14 bases fitting TRBD2. This TCR came from a man aged 25 to 40 in good health. The sample consisted of naive CD8+ T cells sorted from blood. CDR3 coding DNA: TGTGCCAGCAGCAGACTAGCGGGAGGGGACACAGATACGCAGTATTTT. As protein: CASSRLAGGDTDTQYF.